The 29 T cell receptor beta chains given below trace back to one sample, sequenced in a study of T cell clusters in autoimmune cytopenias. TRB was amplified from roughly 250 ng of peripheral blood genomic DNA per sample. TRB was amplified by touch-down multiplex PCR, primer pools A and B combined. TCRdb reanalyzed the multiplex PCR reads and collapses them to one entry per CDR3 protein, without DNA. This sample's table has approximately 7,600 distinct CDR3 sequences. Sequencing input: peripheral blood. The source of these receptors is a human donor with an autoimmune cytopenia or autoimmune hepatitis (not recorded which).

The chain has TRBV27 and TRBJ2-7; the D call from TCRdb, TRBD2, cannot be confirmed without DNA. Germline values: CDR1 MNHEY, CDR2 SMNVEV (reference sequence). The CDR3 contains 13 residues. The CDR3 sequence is CASVGTLPYEQYF.

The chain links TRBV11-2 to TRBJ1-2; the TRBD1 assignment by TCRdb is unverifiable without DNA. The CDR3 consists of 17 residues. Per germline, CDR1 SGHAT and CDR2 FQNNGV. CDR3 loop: CASSLIGGHFTNYGYTF. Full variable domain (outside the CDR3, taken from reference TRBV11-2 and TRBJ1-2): EAGVAQSPRYKIIEKRQSVAFWCNPISGHATLYWYQQILGQGPKLLIQFQNNGVVDDSQLPKDRFSAERLKGVDSTLKIQPAKLEDSAVYLCASSLIGGHFTNYGYTFGSGTRLTVV.

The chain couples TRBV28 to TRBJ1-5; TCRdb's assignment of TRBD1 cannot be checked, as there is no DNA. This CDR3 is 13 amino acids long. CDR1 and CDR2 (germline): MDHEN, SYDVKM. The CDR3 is CAISEGQAQPQHF.

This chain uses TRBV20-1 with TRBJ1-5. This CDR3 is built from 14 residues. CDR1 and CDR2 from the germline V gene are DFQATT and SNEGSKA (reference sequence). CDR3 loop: CSAPTRVSNQPQHF.

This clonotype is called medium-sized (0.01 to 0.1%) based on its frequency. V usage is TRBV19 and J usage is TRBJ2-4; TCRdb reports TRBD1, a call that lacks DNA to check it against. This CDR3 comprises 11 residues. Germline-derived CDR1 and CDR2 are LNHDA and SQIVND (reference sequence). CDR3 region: CASTGENIQYF.

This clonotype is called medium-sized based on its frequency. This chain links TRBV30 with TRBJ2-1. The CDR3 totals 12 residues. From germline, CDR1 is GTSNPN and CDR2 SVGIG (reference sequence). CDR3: CAWSVRPDEQFF.

CDR3 region: CASLQRDTDTQYF. The V and J genes are TRBV6-6 and TRBJ2-3; TCRdb picks TRBD2, but there is no DNA to check that call. From germline, CDR1 is MNHNY and CDR2 SVGAGI (reference sequence). The CDR3 is made up of 13 amino acids.

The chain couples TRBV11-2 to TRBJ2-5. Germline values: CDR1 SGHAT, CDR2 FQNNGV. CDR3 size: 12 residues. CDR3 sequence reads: CASSLRRETQYF.

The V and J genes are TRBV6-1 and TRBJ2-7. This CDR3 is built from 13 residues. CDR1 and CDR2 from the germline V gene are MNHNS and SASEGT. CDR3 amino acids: CASSYSGAYEQYF.

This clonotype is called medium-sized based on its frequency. This chain's CDR3 is CASSSAGDQPQHF. The V call is TRBV12-3 or TRBV12-4, the J call TRBJ1-5; TCRdb's D gene call, TRBD1, goes unchecked for lack of DNA. The CDR3 sequence is 13 residues long.

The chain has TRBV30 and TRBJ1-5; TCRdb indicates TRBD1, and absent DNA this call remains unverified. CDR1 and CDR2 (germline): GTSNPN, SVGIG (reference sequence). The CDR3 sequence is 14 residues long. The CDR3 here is CAWSTGTQNQPQHF.

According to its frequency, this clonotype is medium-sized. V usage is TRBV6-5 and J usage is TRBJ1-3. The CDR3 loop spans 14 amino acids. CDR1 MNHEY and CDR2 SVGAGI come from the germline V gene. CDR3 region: CATQRVIAGNTIYF.

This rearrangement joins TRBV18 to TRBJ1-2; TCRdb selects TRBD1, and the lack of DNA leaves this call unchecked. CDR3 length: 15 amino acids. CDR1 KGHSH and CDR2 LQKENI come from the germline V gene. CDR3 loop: CASSPEQGRMYGYTF.

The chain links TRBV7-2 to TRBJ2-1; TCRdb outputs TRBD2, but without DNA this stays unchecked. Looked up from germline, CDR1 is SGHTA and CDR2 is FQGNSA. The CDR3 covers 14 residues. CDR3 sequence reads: CASSLAGRYNEQFF.

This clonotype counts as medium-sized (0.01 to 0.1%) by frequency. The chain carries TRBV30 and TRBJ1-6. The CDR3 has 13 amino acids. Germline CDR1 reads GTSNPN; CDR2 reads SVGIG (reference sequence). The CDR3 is CAWSGHYNSPLHF.

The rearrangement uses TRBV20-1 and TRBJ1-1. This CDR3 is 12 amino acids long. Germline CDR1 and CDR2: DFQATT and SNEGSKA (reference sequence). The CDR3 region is CSANWPNTEAFF.

This CDR3 reads CASSAAPAGWDSPLHF. V gene TRBV7-6 combines with J gene TRBJ1-6; TCRdb lists TRBD1, though no DNA is available to test this call. The CDR3 is 16 amino acids. The germline CDR1 and CDR2 sequences are SGHVS and FNYEAQ.

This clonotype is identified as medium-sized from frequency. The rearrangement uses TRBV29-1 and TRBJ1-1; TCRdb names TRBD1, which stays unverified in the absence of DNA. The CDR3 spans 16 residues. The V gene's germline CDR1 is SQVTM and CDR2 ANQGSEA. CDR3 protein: CSVPQIGDSRNTEAFF.

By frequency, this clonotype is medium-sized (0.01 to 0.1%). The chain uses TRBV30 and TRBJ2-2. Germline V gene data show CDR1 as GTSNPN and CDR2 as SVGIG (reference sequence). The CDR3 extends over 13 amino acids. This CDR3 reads CAWKYLNTGELFF. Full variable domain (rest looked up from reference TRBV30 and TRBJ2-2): SQTIHQWPATLVQPVGSPLSLECTVEGTSNPNLYWYRQAAGRGLQLLFYSVGIGQISSEVPQNLSASRPQDRQFILSSKKLLLSDSGFYLCAWKYLNTGELFFGEGSRLTVL.

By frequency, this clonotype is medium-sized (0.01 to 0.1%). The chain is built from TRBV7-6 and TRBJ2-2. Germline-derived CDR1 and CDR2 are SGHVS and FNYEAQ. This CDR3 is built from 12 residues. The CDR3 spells CASTIVQGELFF.

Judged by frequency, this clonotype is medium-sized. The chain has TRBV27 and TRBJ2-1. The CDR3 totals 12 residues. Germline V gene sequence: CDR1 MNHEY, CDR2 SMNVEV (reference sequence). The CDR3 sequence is CASSTNYNEQFF.

CDR3 protein: CSARSGVEQFF. The chain is built from TRBV20-1 and TRBJ2-1; TCRdb indicates TRBD1, and absent DNA this call remains unverified. This CDR3 comprises 11 residues. Germline V CDR1 and CDR2: DFQATT, SNEGSKA (reference sequence).

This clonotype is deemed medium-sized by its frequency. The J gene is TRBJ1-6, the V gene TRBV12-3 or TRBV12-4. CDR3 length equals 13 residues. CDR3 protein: CASSLTQNSPLHF.

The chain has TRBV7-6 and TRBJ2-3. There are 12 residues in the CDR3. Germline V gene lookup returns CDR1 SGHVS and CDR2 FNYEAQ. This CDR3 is CASSLPDTTQYF. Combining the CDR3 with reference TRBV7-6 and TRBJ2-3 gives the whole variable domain GAGVSQSPRYKVTKRGQDVALRCDPISGHVSLYWYRQALGQGPEFLTYFNYEAQQDKSGLPNDRFSAERPEGSISTLTIQRTEQRDSAMYRCASSLPDTTQYFGPGTRLTVL.

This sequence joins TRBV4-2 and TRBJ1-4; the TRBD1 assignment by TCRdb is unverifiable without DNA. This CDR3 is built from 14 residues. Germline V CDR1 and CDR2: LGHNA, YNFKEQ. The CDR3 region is CASMLGTGYEKLFF.

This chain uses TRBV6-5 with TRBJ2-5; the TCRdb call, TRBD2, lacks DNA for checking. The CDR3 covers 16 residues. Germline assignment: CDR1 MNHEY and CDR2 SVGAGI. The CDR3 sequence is CASALEGDFGQETQYF.

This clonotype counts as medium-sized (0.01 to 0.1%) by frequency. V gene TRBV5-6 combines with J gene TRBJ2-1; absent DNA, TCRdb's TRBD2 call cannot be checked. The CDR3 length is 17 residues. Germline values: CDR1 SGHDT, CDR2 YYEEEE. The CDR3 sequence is CASSLESGGAPNNEQFF. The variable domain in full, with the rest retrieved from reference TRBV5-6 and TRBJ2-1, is DAGVTQSPTHLIKTRGQQVTLRCSPKSGHDTVSWYQQALGQGPQFIFQYYEEEERQRGNFPDRFSGHQFPNYSSELNVNALLLGDSALYLCASSLESGGAPNNEQFFGPGTRLTVL.

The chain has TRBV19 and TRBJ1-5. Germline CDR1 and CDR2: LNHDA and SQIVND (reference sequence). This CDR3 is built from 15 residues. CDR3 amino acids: CASSIDALANQPQHF.

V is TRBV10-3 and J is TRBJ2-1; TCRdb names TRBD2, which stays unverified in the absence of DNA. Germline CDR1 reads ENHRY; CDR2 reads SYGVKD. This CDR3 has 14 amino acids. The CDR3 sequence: CAISETSGRAEQFF.